The 21 T cell receptor beta chains given below trace back to one sample, sequenced in a study of cytomegalovirus exposure and HLA in healthy donors. Libraries were prepared by immunoSEQ multiplex PCR; TCRdb keeps only in-frame clonotypes and omits some of them. There are about 180,000 clones in the sample; 85% occur only once, and more than 15% lies in the top ten. The sequencing sample was made of PBMCs. Every receptor here comes from a man between 18 and 35 years old in good health and CMV-seropositive.

CDR3 in amino acids: CAWTGEGGAGGYTF. The CDR3 nucleotides are TGTGCCTGGACCGGGGAAGGGGGCGCGGGAGGCTACACCTTC. The gene calls are TRBV30 and TRBJ1-2, with TRBD1 matching 7 bases. V gave up 4 bases and J gave up 8 bases; unmatched junction bases: 13. The CDR3 totals 14 residues. Germline loops: CDR1 GTSNPN, CDR2 SVGIG (reference sequence).

The gene calls are TRBV28 and TRBJ1-4; 7 bases line up with TRBD1. The CDR3 runs to 14 residues. V gave up 5 bases and J gave up 6 bases; unmatched junction bases: 6. Germline CDR1 reads MDHEN; CDR2 reads SYDVKM. CDR3 coding DNA: TGTGCCAGCAGTACGACAGGGAGTGATGAAAAACTGTTTTTT. Protein sequence: CASSTTGSDEKLFF.

The rearrangement links TRBV10-1 to TRBJ2-1; D is uncertain. Deletions cut 3 bases from V and 1 base from J, with 7 bases between. This CDR3 contains 14 residues. The germline gives CDR1 WNHNN, CDR2 SYGVQD (reference sequence). The CDR3 region has the DNA TGCGCCAGCAGTGATGGCGGTTCCTACAATGAGCAGTTCTTC. It yields the protein CASSDGGSYNEQFF.

This sequence joins TRBV19 and TRBJ1-1; the D is unclear. V was trimmed by 1 base and J by 4 bases, leaving 13 bases between them. Germline CDR1 LNHDA, CDR2 SQIVND (reference sequence). The CDR3 consists of 15 residues. The CDR3 bases are TGTGCCAGTAGTATAGCTCGGGGAGTGGGCACTGAAGCTTTCTTT. Its protein product is CASSIARGVGTEAFF. The full variable domain, completed using reference TRBV19 and TRBJ1-1, is DGGITQSPKYLFRKEGQNVTLSCEQNLNHDAMYWYRQDPGQGLRLIYYSQIVNDFQKGDIAEGYSVSREKKESFPLTVTSAQKNPTAFYLCASSIARGVGTEAFFGQGTRLTVV.

The rearrangement uses TRBV7-3 and TRBJ2-5, with D possibly being TRBD2 (5 bases). The V and J ends lost 5 bases and 4 bases respectively, with 11 bases between them. Germline-derived CDR1 and CDR2 are SGHTA and FQGTGA. The CDR3 consists of 13 residues. CDR3 region: CASSPQGRETQYF. The CDR3 DNA is TGTGCCAGCAGCCCCCAAGGGAGAGAGACCCAGTACTTC.

The chain carries TRBV5-4 and TRBJ2-1; 11 positions match TRBD2. V gave up 2 bases and J gave up 5 bases; unmatched junction bases: 3. Germline lookup yields CDR1 SGHNT and CDR2 YYREEE (reference sequence). The CDR3 runs to 15 residues. CDR3 DNA sequence: TGTGCCAGCAGCTTACTAGCGGGAGTACACAATGAGCAGTTCTTC. This translates into CASSLLAGVHNEQFF.

This sequence joins TRBV27 and TRBJ2-1, with D possibly TRBD2 on 6 matching bases. V gave up 3 bases and J gave up 5 bases, with 11 bases separating them. Germline loops: CDR1 MNHEY, CDR2 SMNVEV (reference sequence). This CDR3 is built from 14 residues. In DNA, the CDR3 is TGTGCCAGCAGTTTGGCTAGCGAGAACAATGAGCAGTTCTTC. It codes for CASSLASENNEQFF.

The V gene is TRBV4-1, the J gene TRBJ2-7; 8 bases agree with TRBD1. Germline assignment: CDR1 MGHRA and CDR2 YSYEKL. The V segment lost 0 bases and the J segment 2 bases; nucleotides outside the gene matches: 12. The CDR3 runs 18 residues. The CDR3 nucleotides read TGCGCCAGCAGCCAAGATGAAGAGGGCAGGGGGCTGACCTACGAGCAGTACTTC. Protein product: CASSQDEEGRGLTYEQYF.

The genes are TRBV10-3 and TRBJ1-2; 7 bases are shared with TRBD1. This CDR3 spans 13 amino acids. Germline CDR1 reads ENHRY; CDR2 reads SYGVKD. V gave up 5 bases and J gave up 6 bases; unmatched junction bases: 6. This CDR3 is CAISTGTENGYTF. The DNA of the CDR3 is TGTGCCATCAGTACCGGGACAGAGAATGGCTACACCTTC.

The chain couples TRBV5-1 to TRBJ1-3; D gene uncertain. V was shortened by 0 bases and J by 0 bases, with 13 bases between the two germline ends. CDR1 is SGHRS and CDR2 is YFSETQ in the germline V gene. The CDR3 spans 17 residues. The CDR3 sequence is CASSLAVVGASGNTIYF. The CDR3 DNA sequence: TGCGCCAGCAGCTTGGCCGTAGTCGGAGCCTCTGGAAACACCATATATTTT.

This clone appeared a few times. The V call is TRBV20-1, the J call TRBJ2-1, with TRBD2 matching over 7 bases. V was clipped by 8 bases and J by 14 bases; unmatched bases: 12. This CDR3 comprises 11 residues. From germline, CDR1 is DFQATT and CDR2 SNEGSKA (reference sequence). The CDR3 here is CSSAGTRGEFF. The CDR3 nucleotides are TGCAGTTCGGCCGGGACCCGGGGGGAGTTCTTC.

The chain uses TRBV13 and TRBJ2-1; 10 nucleotides align to TRBD1. This CDR3 has 16 residues. Germline trimming cut 5 bases from V and 1 base from J; bases unmatched to any gene: 5. CDR1 PRHDT and CDR2 FYEKMQ come from the germline V gene (reference sequence). The DNA of the CDR3 is TGTGCCAGCAGCATCGGGACAGGGGCGTCCTACAATGAGCAGTTCTTC. Encoded protein: CASSIGTGASYNEQFF.

The V and J genes are TRBV6-9 and TRBJ1-2; D uncertain. Germline values: CDR1 MNHGY, CDR2 SVAAGI. The CDR3 totals 15 residues. Trimming pared 4 bases from V and 0 bases from J, leaving 12 bases between. The CDR3 is CASSSGGETNYGYTF. DNA of the CDR3: TGTGCCAGCAGTTCCGGAGGTGAAACTAACTATGGCTACACCTTC.

The chain employs TRBV10-3 and TRBJ1-2; the match to TRBD1 covers 7 bases. The CDR3 spans 15 residues. Germline V gene lookup returns CDR1 ENHRY and CDR2 SYGVKD. J gave up 5 bases and V 0 bases, and 6 bases lay outside the gene matches. CDR3 DNA sequence: TGTGCCATCAGTGAGTCGGAGACAGGGAGGTATGGCTACACCTTC. The encoded protein is CAISESETGRYGYTF.

The chain employs TRBV7-9 and TRBJ2-1; D ambiguous. V was shortened by 7 bases and J by 0 bases, with 13 bases between the two germline ends. This CDR3 has 15 residues. Germline V gene sequence: CDR1 SEHNR, CDR2 FQNEAQ (reference sequence). This CDR3 reads CASTHRVSSYNEQFF. As DNA, the CDR3 is TGTGCCAGCACCCACAGAGTTAGCTCCTACAATGAGCAGTTCTTC.

The rearrangement joins TRBV4-1 to TRBJ2-3, with 8 bases aligning to TRBD2. The J segment lost 5 bases and the V segment lost 0 bases, leaving 4 bases of the junction unmatched. Per the germline V gene, CDR1 is MGHRA and CDR2 is YSYEKL. The CDR3 extends over 15 amino acids. The CDR3 is CASSQEPGGIDTQYF. The CDR3 nucleotides read TGCGCCAGCAGCCAAGAACCGGGAGGGATAGATACGCAGTATTTT.

This chain connects TRBV19 to TRBJ1-4, with 8 bases that match TRBD1. V gave up 5 bases and J gave up 7 bases; unmatched junction bases: 6. This CDR3 is 14 amino acids long. Looked up from germline, CDR1 is LNHDA and CDR2 is SQIVND (reference sequence). The CDR3 sequence: CASSPRTGREKLFF. CDR3 coding DNA: TGTGCCAGTAGTCCAAGGACAGGGCGTGAAAAACTGTTTTTT. The variable domain in full, completed from reference TRBV19 and TRBJ1-4, reads DGGITQSPKYLFRKEGQNVTLSCEQNLNHDAMYWYRQDPGQGLRLIYYSQIVNDFQKGDIAEGYSVSREKKESFPLTVTSAQKNPTAFYLCASSPRTGREKLFFGSGTQLSVL.

J is TRBJ2-3 and V is TRBV6-5; 8 bases agree with TRBD2. Germline V lookup: CDR1 MNHEY, CDR2 SVGAGI. The CDR3 has 16 amino acids. Losses at the gene ends were 4 bases for V and 6 bases for J; bases not matched to a gene: 12. The DNA for the CDR3 is TGTGCCAGCAGTTCCCCCTCCGGGGGGGCCCGGGATACGCAGTATTTT. Amino acid sequence: CASSSPSGGARDTQYF.

The V and J genes are TRBV5-4 and TRBJ2-3, with D possibly being TRBD2 (7 bases). Germline loops: CDR1 SGHNT, CDR2 YYREEE (reference sequence). CDR3 size: 16 residues. V was shortened by 4 bases and J by 0 bases, with 15 bases between the two germline ends. The CDR3: CASSPIAGASTDTQYF. CDR3 nucleotides: TGTGCCAGCAGCCCGATCGCGGGGGCCAGCACAGATACGCAGTATTTT.

The CDR3: CASRTGQGYEQYF. The DNA of the CDR3 is TGTGCCAGCAGGACGGGACAGGGCTACGAGCAGTACTTC. The chain uses TRBV28 and TRBJ2-7, with 9 bases that match TRBD1. V lost 6 bases, J lost 3 bases, and 3 bases stayed unmatched. In germline, CDR1 is MDHEN, CDR2 SYDVKM. The CDR3 has 13 residues.

The V call is TRBV11-3, the J call TRBJ1-4; maybe TRBD1 (5 bases). Germline V gene lookup returns CDR1 SGHNT and CDR2 YENEEA. The CDR3 sequence is 14 residues long. Deletions cut 3 bases from V and 3 bases from J, with 8 bases between. Written as DNA, the CDR3 is TGTGCCAGCAGCTTCGGGGGAGCTAATGAAAAACTGTTTTTT. Residues: CASSFGGANEKLFF.